This TCR beta chain is from a study of PD-L1 blockade in urothelial cancer. Study-level background: The study started patients on atezolizumab at some point between 2013 and 2015, giving 1,200 mg intravenously every 3 weeks. Male sex and bladder-origin urothelial cancer were recorded for about 85% of the roughly 30 patients. Researchers found blood samples held a median of about 130,000 T cells. General study results and limits: Tumor-associated blood clones were expanded more by durable-benefit patients at 3 weeks.

Profiling relied on immunoSEQ multiplex PCR, and the TCRdb table lists in-frame clones only, not all of them. The sample holds about 30,000 clones, 75% to 90% seen once. The CDR3 sequence is 14 residues long. In germline, CDR1 is SGHRS, CDR2 YFSETQ. Trimming took off 4 bases at V and 3 bases at J, with 11 bases between the two ends. In regard to this clone: What it binds is not known.

The rearrangement links TRBV5-1 to TRBJ1-3; weak D call: TRBD1 (6 bases). The source is a man aged 50 to 60 with urothelial cancer. The input for sequencing was PBMCs, taken around atezolizumab (anti-PD-L1) treatment. CDR3 in DNA: TGCGCCAGCAGCCCCGGACAGCTTGGAAACACCATATATTTT. It encodes CASSPGQLGNTIYF.